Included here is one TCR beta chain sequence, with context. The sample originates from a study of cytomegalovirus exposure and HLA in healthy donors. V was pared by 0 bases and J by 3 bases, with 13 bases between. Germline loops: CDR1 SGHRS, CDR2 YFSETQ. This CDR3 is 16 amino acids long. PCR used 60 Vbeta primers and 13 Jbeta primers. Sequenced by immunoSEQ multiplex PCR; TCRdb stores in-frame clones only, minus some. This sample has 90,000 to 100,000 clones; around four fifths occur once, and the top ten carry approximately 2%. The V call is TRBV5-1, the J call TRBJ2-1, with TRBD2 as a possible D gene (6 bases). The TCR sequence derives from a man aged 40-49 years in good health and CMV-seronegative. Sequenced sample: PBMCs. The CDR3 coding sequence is TGCGCCAGCAGCTTGGCCTCGGGGGTTCTCTACAATGAGCAGTTCTTC. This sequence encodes CASSLASGVLYNEQFF. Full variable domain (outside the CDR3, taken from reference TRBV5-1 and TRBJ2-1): KAGVTQTPRYLIKTRGQQVTLSCSPISGHRSVSWYQQTPGQGLQFLFEYFSETQRNKGNFPGRFSGRQFSNSRSEMNVSTLELGDSALYLCASSLASGVLYNEQFFGPGTRLTVL.